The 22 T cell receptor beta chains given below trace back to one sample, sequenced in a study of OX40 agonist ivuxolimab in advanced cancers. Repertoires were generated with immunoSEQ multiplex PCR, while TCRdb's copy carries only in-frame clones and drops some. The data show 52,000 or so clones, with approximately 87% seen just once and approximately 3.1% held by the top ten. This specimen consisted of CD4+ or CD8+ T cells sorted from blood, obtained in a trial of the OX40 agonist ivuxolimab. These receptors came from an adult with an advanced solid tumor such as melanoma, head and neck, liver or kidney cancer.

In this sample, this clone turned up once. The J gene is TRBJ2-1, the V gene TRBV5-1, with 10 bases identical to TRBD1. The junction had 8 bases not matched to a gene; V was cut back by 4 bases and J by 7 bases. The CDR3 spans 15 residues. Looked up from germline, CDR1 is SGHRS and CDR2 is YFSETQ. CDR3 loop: CASSPGTGALNEQFF. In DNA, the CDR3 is TGCGCCAGCAGCCCCGGGACAGGGGCCTTAAATGAGCAGTTCTTC.

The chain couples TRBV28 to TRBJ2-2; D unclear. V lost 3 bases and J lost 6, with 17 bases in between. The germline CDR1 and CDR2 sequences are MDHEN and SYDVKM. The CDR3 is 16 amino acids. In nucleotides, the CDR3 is TGTGCCAGCAGTTTGTACGAGGCGCCCGTGGCCGGGGAGCTGTTTTTT. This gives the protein CASSLYEAPVAGELFF. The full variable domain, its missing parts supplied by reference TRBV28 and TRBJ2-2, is DVKVTQSSRYLVKRTGEKVFLECVQDMDHENMFWYRQDPGLGLRLIYFSYDVKMKEKGDIPEGYSVSREKKERFSLILESASTNQTSMYLCASSLYEAPVAGELFFGEGSRLTVL.

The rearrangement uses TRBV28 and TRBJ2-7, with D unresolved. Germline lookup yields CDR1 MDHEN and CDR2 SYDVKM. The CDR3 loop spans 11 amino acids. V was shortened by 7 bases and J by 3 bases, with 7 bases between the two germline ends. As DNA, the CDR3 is TGTGCCAGCACCGGGCTCTACGAGCAGTACTTC. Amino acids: CASTGLYEQYF.

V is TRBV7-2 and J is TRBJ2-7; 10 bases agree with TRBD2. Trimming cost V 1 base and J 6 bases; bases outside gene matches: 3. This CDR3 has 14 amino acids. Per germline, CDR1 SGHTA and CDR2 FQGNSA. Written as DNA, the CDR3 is TGTGCCAGCAGCTTAGAGCGGGGGGGCGGCGAGCAGTACTTC. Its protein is CASSLERGGGEQYF.

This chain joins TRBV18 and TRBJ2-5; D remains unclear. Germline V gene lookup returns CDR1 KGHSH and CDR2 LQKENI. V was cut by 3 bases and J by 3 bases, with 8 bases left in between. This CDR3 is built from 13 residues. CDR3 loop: CASSPVGKETQYF. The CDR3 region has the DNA TGTGCCAGCTCACCGGTAGGGAAAGAGACCCAGTACTTC.

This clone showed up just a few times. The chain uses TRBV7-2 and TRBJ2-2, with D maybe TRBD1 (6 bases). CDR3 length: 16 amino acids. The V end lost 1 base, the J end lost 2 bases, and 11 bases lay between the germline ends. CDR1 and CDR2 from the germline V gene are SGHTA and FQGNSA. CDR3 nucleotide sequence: TGTGCCAGCAGCTTAGTTACGGGGACAAACACCGGGGAGCTGTTTTTT. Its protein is CASSLVTGTNTGELFF.

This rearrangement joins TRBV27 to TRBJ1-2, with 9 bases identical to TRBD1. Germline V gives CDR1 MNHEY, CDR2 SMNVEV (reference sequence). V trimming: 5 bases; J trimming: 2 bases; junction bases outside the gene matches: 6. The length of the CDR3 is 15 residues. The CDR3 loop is CASSRFGTGNYGYTF. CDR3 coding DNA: TGTGCCAGCAGTAGATTTGGGACAGGGAACTATGGCTACACCTTC.

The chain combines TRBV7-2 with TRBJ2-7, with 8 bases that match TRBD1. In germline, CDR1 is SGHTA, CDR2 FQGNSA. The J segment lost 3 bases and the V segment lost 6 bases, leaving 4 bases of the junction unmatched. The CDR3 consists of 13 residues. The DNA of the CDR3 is TGTGCCAGCAGTACCGGACAGGGCTACGAGCAGTACTTC. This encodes CASSTGQGYEQYF.

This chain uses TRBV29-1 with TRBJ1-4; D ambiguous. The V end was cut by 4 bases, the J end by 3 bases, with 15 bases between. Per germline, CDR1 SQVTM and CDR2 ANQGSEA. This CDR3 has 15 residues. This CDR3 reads CSVAGLDASNEKLFF. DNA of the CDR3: TGCAGCGTTGCAGGTCTGGACGCATCTAATGAAAAACTGTTTTTT.

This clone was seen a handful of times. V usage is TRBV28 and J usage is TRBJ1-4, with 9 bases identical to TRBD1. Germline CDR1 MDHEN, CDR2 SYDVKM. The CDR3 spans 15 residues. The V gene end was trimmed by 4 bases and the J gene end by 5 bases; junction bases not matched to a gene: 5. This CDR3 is CASSSLDRGNEKLFF. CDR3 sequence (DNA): TGTGCCAGCAGTTCCCTCGACAGGGGGAATGAAAAACTGTTTTTT.

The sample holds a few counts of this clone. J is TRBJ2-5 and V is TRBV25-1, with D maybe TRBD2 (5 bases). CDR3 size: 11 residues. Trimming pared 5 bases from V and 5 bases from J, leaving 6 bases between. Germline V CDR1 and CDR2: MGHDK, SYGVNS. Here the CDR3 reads CASSTGETQYF. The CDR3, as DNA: TGTGCCAGCAGTACGGGGGAGACCCAGTACTTC.

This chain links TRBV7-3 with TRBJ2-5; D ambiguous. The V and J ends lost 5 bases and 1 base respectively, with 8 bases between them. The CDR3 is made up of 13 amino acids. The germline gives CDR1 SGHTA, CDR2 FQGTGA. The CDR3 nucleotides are TGTGCCAGCAGCCTTCGGGTCCAAGAGACCCAGTACTTC. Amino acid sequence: CASSLRVQETQYF. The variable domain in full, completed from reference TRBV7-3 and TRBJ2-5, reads GAGVSQTPSNKVTEKGKYVELRCDPISGHTALYWYRQSLGQGPEFLIYFQGTGAADDSGLPNDRFFAVRPEGSVSTLKIQRTERGDSAVYLCASSLRVQETQYFGPGTRLLVL.

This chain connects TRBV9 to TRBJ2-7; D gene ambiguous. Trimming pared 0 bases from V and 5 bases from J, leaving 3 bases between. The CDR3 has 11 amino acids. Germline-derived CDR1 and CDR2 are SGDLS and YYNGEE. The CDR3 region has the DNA TGTGCCAGCAGCGTAGAAGACGAGCAGTACTTC. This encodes CASSVEDEQYF.

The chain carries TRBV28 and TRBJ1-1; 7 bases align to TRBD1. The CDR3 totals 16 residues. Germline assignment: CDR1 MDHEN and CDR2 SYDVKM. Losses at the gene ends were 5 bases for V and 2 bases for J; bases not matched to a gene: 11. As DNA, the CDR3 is TGTGCCAGCAGTAGTCCCCCGGGACAGCGAAACACTGAAGCTTTCTTT. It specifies CASSSPPGQRNTEAFF.

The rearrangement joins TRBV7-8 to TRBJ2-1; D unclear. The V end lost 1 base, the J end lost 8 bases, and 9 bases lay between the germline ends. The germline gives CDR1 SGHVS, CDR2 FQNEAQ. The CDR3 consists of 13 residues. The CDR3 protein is CASSLDEVHEQFF. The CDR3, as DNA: TGTGCCAGCAGCTTAGATGAGGTCCATGAGCAGTTCTTC.

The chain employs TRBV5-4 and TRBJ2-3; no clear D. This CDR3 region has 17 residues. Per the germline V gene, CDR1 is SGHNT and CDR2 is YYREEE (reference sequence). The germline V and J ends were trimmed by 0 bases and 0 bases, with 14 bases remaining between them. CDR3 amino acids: CASSLVRRGPSTDTQYF. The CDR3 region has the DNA TGTGCCAGCAGCTTGGTAAGGAGAGGTCCTAGCACAGATACGCAGTATTTT.

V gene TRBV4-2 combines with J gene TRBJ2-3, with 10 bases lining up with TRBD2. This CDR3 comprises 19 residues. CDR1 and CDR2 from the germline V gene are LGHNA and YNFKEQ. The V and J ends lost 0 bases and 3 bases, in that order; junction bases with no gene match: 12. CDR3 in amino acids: CASSQDAPNPGLATDTQYF. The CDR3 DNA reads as TGTGCCAGCAGCCAAGATGCCCCCAATCCGGGACTAGCGACAGATACGCAGTATTTT.

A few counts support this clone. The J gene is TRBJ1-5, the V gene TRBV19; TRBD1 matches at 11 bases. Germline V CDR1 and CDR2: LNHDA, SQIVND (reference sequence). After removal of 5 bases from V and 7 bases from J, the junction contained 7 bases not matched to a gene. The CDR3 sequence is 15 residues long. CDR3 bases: TGTGCCAGTAGTGCCGGGACAGGGGGTACCCAGCCCCAGCATTTT. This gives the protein CASSAGTGGTQPQHF.

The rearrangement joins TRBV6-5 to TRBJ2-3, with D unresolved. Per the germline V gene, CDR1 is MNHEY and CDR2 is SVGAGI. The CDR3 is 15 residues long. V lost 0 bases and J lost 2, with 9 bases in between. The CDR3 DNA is TGTGCCAGCAGTTACTCGGGGAAACTCACAGATACGCAGTATTTT. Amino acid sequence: CASSYSGKLTDTQYF.

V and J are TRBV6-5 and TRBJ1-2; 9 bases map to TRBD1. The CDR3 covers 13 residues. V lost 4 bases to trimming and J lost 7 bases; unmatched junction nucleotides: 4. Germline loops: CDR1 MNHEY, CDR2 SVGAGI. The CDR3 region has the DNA TGTGCCAGCAGTTCCGGGACAGGGAGTGGCTACACCTTC. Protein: CASSSGTGSGYTF.

CDR3 DNA: TGTGCCAGATCTCGGGGGACCCACGAGCAGTACTTC. This sequence encodes CARSRGTHEQYF. This chain uses TRBV11-3 with TRBJ2-7; D might be TRBD2 (6 bases). Germline-derived CDR1 and CDR2 are SGHNT and YENEEA. The CDR3 contains 12 residues. V was pared by 9 bases and J by 5 bases, with 14 bases between. The whole variable domain, remainder taken from reference TRBV11-3 and TRBJ2-7, is EAGVVQSPRYKIIEKKQPVAFWCNPISGHNTLYWYLQNLGQGPELLIRYENEEAVDDSQLPKDRFSAERLKGVDSTLKIQPAELGDSAVYLCARSRGTHEQYFGPGTRLTVT.

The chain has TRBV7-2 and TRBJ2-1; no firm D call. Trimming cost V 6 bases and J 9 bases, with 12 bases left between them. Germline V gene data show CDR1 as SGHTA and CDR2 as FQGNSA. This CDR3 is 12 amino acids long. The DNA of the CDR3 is TGTGCCAGCAGTTACGATTCGGGTGAGCAGTTCTTC. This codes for CASSYDSGEQFF.